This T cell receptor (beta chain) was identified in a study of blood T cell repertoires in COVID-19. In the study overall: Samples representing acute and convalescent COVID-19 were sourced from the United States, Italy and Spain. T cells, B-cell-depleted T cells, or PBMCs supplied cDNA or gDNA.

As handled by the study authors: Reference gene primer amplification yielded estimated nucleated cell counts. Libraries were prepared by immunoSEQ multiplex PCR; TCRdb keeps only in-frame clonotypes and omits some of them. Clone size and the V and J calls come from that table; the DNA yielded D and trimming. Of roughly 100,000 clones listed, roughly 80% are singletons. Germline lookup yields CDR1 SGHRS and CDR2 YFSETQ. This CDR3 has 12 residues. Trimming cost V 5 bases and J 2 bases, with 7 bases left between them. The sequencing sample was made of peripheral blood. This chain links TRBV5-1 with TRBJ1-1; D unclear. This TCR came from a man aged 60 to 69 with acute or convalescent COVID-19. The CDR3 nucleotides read TGCGCCAGCAGTGACTCTAACACTGAAGCTTTCTTT. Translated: CASSDSNTEAFF. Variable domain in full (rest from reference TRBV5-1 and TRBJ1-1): KAGVTQTPRYLIKTRGQQVTLSCSPISGHRSVSWYQQTPGQGLQFLFEYFSETQRNKGNFPGRFSGRQFSNSRSEMNVSTLELGDSALYLCASSDSNTEAFFGQGTRLTVV.